The 16 T cell receptor beta chains in this list originate from one sample, sequenced in a study of naive and memory T cell subsets. An equimolar mix of two oligonucleotides served as the beta constant-region primer for TRBC1 and TRBC2. TCRdb reprocessed the UMI-ligation and nested PCR reads via MiXCR and lists one record per CDR3 protein. Here the sample spans 120,000 to 150,000 distinct CDR3 sequences, approximately 17% being singletons. Sequenced sample: naive CD4+ T cells from blood. The receptors come from a human donor in good health.

CDR3 sequence reads: CASSPPGTGGTNEKLFF. For the CDR3, the DNA is TGTGCCAGCTCACCACCTGGGACAGGGGGAACTAATGAAAAACTGTTTTTT. The chain combines TRBV18 with TRBJ1-4; 11 nucleotides match TRBD1. The ends lost 0 bases at V and 1 base at J; junction bases unmatched: 1. This CDR3 is built from 17 residues. Looked up from germline, CDR1 is KGHSH and CDR2 is LQKENI.

CDR3 region: CASSTGLAGGQQFF. The CDR3 DNA reads TGCGCCAGCAGCACCGGACTAGCGGGAGGGCAGCAGTTCTTC. V is TRBV5-1 and J is TRBJ2-1, with 15 nucleotides matching TRBD2. The trim removed 4 bases at V and 11 bases at J, leaving 4 bases unmatched. Germline V gene lookup returns CDR1 SGHRS and CDR2 YFSETQ. The CDR3 runs to 14 residues.

The chain carries TRBV2 and TRBJ2-5; D is perhaps TRBD1 (5 bases). Trimming took off 4 bases at V and 5 bases at J, with 11 bases between the two ends. CDR3 length: 13 residues. Looked up from germline, CDR1 is SNHLY and CDR2 is FYNNEI. CDR3 sequence: CASSADSRETQYF. CDR3 DNA: TGTGCCAGCAGTGCAGACAGCCGGGAGACCCAGTACTTC.

J is TRBJ1-1 and V is TRBV28, with 8 bases lining up with TRBD1. This CDR3 comprises 13 residues. Germline V gene lookup returns CDR1 MDHEN and CDR2 SYDVKM. The V and J ends lost 6 bases and 8 bases, in that order; junction bases with no gene match: 8. The CDR3 nucleotides read TGTGCCAGCAGACGCCCGGGACAGGAAGAAGCTTTCTTT. It is translated as CASRRPGQEEAFF.

This clonotype was observed many times. The chain joins TRBV20-1 to TRBJ2-3, with D uncertain. Per the germline V gene, CDR1 is DFQATT and CDR2 is SNEGSKA (reference sequence). CDR3 length: 13 amino acids. The V end lost 2 bases, the J end lost 2 bases, and 8 bases lay between the germline ends. CDR3 DNA: TGCAGTGCTAGAAACGAGGTCACAGATACGCAGTATTTT. Amino acids: CSARNEVTDTQYF.

The chain combines TRBV30 with TRBJ2-7, with D possibly being TRBD1 or TRBD2 (5 bases each). V was shortened by 4 bases and J by 4 bases, with 11 bases between the two germline ends. The CDR3 contains 12 residues. CDR1 GTSNPN and CDR2 SVGIG come from the germline V gene (reference sequence). The CDR3 bases are TGTGCCTGGACCGGGGCAGCGTACGAGCAGTACTTC. Encoded protein: CAWTGAAYEQYF.

This clonotype occurred a few times. The genes are TRBV20-1 and TRBJ2-3, with a tentative D call TRBD2 (6 bases). This CDR3 region has 15 residues. Germline CDR1 DFQATT, CDR2 SNEGSKA (reference sequence). V dropped 6 bases and J dropped 1 base, with 17 bases sitting between them. The CDR3 protein is CSAITREWGTDTQYF. In nucleotides, the CDR3 is TGCAGTGCCATTACTCGGGAGTGGGGCACAGATACGCAGTATTTT.

The sample holds a few counts of this clonotype. The V and J genes are TRBV23-1 and TRBJ1-5, with D maybe TRBD1 (6 bases). TRBV23-1 is treated as an ORF (open reading frame) with a function not yet certain. The V end was cut by 2 bases, the J end by 0 bases, with 14 bases between. The CDR3 sequence is 17 residues long. The CDR3 reads CASSQGTRQASNQPQHF. The CDR3 DNA is TGCGCCAGCAGTCAAGGGACGAGACAGGCTAGCAATCAGCCCCAGCATTTT.

The V call is TRBV7-2, the J call TRBJ2-5; the match to TRBD2 covers 8 bases. Per the germline V gene, CDR1 is SGHTA and CDR2 is FQGNSA. The CDR3 is 14 amino acids. V shed 1 base, J shed 4 bases, and the junction held 2 bases outside the gene matches. In DNA, the CDR3 is TGTGCCAGCAGCTTAGGAGGACTAGCAGAGACCCAGTACTTC. This gives the protein CASSLGGLAETQYF.

This clonotype was observed a handful of times. The genes are TRBV4-1 and TRBJ2-7; D remains ambiguous. This CDR3 comprises 16 residues. Per the germline V gene, CDR1 is MGHRA and CDR2 is YSYEKL. V gave up 2 bases and J gave up 0 bases, with 14 bases separating them. CDR3 residues: CASSQSVGGFSYEQYF. In DNA form, the CDR3 reads TGCGCCAGCAGCCAATCAGTTGGCGGATTCTCCTACGAGCAGTACTTC.

This clonotype was detected a few times. The chain is built from TRBV2 and TRBJ2-1; no clear D gene. Germline-derived CDR1 and CDR2 are SNHLY and FYNNEI. The CDR3 totals 13 residues. V lost 3 bases, J lost 3 bases, and 6 bases lay in between. In DNA form, the CDR3 reads TGTGCCAGCAGTGATGACGGCTACAATGAGCAGTTCTTC. This gives the protein CASSDDGYNEQFF.

V usage is TRBV4-3 and J usage is TRBJ2-5; TRBD2 agrees at 12 bases. After removal of 0 bases from V and 0 bases from J, the junction contained 5 bases not matched to a gene. The CDR3 sequence is 18 residues long. Germline assignment: CDR1 LGHNA and CDR2 YSLEER. The CDR3 sequence is CASSQDRGTSGYQETQYF. In nucleotides, the CDR3 is TGCGCCAGCAGCCAAGATCGAGGGACTAGCGGGTACCAAGAGACCCAGTACTTC.

This clonotype was seen ten or more times. The chain recombines TRBV6-6 with TRBJ2-7, with D perhaps TRBD1 or TRBD2 (7 bases each). The V end was cut by 10 bases, the J end by 7 bases, with 23 bases between. The CDR3 consists of 14 residues. CDR1 and CDR2 (germline): MNHNY, SVGAGI (reference sequence). The CDR3 spells CATSGGGKVGEQYF. The CDR3 region has the DNA TGTGCCACCTCAGGGGGGGGAAAAGTGGGGGAGCAGTACTTC.

Only a few counts were recorded for this clonotype. V gene TRBV11-3 combines with J gene TRBJ2-3; possibly TRBD2 for D (6 bases). The germline V and J ends were trimmed by 0 bases and 2 bases, with 18 bases remaining between them. The germline V gene encodes CDR1 SGHNT and CDR2 YENEEA. This CDR3 is 18 amino acids long. The CDR3 loop reads CASSLDGGGLADTDTQYF. CDR3 bases: TGTGCCAGCAGCTTAGACGGGGGAGGCCTAGCCGACACAGATACGCAGTATTTT. Full variable domain (rest looked up from reference TRBV11-3 and TRBJ2-3): EAGVVQSPRYKIIEKKQPVAFWCNPISGHNTLYWYLQNLGQGPELLIRYENEEAVDDSQLPKDRFSAERLKGVDSTLKIQPAELGDSAVYLCASSLDGGGLADTDTQYFGPGTRLTVL.

The chain joins TRBV6-5 to TRBJ2-7; no reliable D call. V gave up 6 bases and J gave up 6 bases, with 12 bases separating them. The CDR3 extends over 12 amino acids. The germline gives CDR1 MNHEY, CDR2 SVGAGI. CDR3 loop: CASRRQGREQYF. The DNA for the CDR3 is TGTGCCAGCAGGAGACAAGGCCGCGAGCAGTACTTC.

The rearrangement links TRBV29-1 to TRBJ2-7; D gene ambiguous. V was clipped by 3 bases and J by 2 bases, with 11 bases between them. Germline V CDR1 and CDR2: SQVTM, ANQGSEA. The CDR3 has 13 amino acids. In nucleotides, the CDR3 is TGCAGCGTTGAGCGTGCCGGAACCTACGAGCAGTACTTC. Protein: CSVERAGTYEQYF.